The entry below gives a single T cell receptor beta chain sequence along with its context. The sample belongs to a study of blood T cell repertoires in COVID-19. In the original processing: The authors estimated nucleated cell counts from reference gene primer amplification. Sequencing used immunoSEQ multiplex PCR; TCRdb keeps in-frame clones, though not all of them. V, J and clone size reflect that table, while D and trimming were determined from the DNA. The table lists 210,000 or so clones, about 90% of them singletons. The CDR3 sequence is 14 residues long. V was shortened by 5 bases and J by 2 bases, with 12 bases between the two germline ends. The germline V gene has CDR1 MDHEN and CDR2 SYDVKM.

V usage is TRBV28 and J usage is TRBJ1-2; no clear D gene. Source material: peripheral blood. This clonotype was obtained from a middle-aged man with active or convalescent COVID-19. The CDR3 nucleotides are TGTGCCAGCAGTCCCCATCAGGCAAACTATGGCTACACCTTC. Protein sequence: CASSPHQANYGYTF.